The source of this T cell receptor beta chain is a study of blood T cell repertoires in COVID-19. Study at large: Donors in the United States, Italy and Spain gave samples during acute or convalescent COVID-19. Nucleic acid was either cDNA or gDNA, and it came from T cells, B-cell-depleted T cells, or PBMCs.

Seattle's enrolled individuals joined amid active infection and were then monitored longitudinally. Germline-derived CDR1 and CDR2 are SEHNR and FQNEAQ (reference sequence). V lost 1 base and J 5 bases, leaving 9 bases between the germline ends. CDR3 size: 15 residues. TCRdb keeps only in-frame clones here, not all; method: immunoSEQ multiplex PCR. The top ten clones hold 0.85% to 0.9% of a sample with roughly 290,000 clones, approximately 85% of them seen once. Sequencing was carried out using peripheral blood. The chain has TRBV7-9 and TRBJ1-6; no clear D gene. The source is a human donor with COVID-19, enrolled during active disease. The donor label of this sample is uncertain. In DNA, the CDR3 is TGTGCCAGCAGCTTAGGGCCGCCCCATAATTCACCCCTCCACTTT. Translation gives CASSLGPPHNSPLHF.